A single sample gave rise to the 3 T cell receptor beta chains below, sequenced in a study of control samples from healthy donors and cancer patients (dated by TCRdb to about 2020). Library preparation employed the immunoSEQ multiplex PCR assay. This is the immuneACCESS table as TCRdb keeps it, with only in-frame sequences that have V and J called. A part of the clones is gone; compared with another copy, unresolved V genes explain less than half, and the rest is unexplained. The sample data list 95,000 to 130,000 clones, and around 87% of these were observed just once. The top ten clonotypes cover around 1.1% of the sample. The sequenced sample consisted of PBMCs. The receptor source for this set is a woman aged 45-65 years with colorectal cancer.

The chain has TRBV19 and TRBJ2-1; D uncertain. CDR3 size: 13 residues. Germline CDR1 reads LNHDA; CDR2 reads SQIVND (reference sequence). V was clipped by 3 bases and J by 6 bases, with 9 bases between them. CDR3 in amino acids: CASSISRSNEQFF. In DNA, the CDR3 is TGTGCCAGTAGTATTAGTCGGTCCAATGAGCAGTTCTTC.

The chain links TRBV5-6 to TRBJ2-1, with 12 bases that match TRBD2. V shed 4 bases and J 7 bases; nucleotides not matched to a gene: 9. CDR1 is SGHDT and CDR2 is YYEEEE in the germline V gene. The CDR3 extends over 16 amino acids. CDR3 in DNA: TGTGCCAGCAGCCATAGACTAGCGGGAGCTCGGAATGAGCAGTTCTTC. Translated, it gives CASSHRLAGARNEQFF.

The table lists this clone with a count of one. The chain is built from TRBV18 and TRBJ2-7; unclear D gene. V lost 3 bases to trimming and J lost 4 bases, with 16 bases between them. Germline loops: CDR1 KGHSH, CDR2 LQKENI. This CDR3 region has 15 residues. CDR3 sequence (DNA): TGTGCCAGCTCACCTTTGAACAGACCTTTGTACGAGCAGTACTTC. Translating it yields CASSPLNRPLYEQYF.